This T cell receptor (beta chain) originates from a study of T-cell memory formation after mild COVID-19. Via MiXCR, TCRdb re-called the 5' RACE reads, giving one row per CDR3 protein. This table has 200,000 to 300,000 distinct CDR3 sequences, over 15% appearing once. Germline V gene lookup returns CDR1 DFQATT and CDR2 SNEGSKA (reference sequence). The CDR3 contains 17 residues. With 6 bases removed from V and 0 bases from J, the gap between germline ends came to 23 bases. Whole-study findings and limits: That cross-reactive memory joined was suggested by some responding clones appearing in pre-infection memory. Contracting clones from day 15 to 85 showed balanced CD4/CD8; later expanders favored CD4+. Chiefly within CM and EM were the contracting CD4+ clones; CD8+ ones were within EMRA. Confirmation was lacking for SARS-CoV-2 specificity of second-wave clones that peaked on day 37.

This clonotype was seen at least ten times. What it binds is unknown. The source material was PBMCs or a T cell subset sorted from them (not recorded which). This sequence was found in a young man who had mild COVID-19 (a few samples of this study predate the infection). Cell type and time point are not known. This sequence joins TRBV20-1 and TRBJ1-1; D is unclear. CDR3 nucleotide sequence: TGCAGTGCGACCCAATGGGCCAGCCAAACCATGAACACTGAAGCTTTCTTT. It encodes CSATQWASQTMNTEAFF.